This T cell receptor (beta chain) is drawn from a study of regulatory T cells in long-lasting Graves disease. The time point was: newly diagnosed GD, antithyroid drugs for less than 3 months. RNA from PBMCs was the source of the TCR library. For TCR beta, libraries came from iRepertoire HTBI primers and Arm-PCR of CDR3 regions. TCRdb redid the calling of the multiplex PCR reads with MiXCR, one entry per CDR3 protein. The sample has hundreds of thousands of distinct CDR3 sequences, 15% to 20% seen once. V lost 0 bases to trimming and J lost 8 bases, with 13 bases between them. The CDR3 is 14 residues long. Looked up from germline, CDR1 is MGHDK and CDR2 is SYGVNS. These data are also associated with another study on T cells in Graves' hyperthyroidism and ophthalmopathy.

The sample in question was peripheral blood mononuclear cells (PBMCs), obtained at new diagnosis, from a patient treated with antithyroid drugs. The receptor was derived from a woman in her thirties with Graves disease. The chain employs TRBV25-1 and TRBJ1-2, with D possibly TRBD1 on 5 matching bases. The CDR3 spells CASSEYGGDQGYTF. CDR3 DNA sequence: TGTGCCAGCAGTGAATATGGAGGGGATCAAGGCTACACCTTC.